This T cell receptor beta chain came from a study of neurological immune-mediated disorders. This CDR3 region has 15 residues. Germline V CDR1 and CDR2: DFQATT, SNEGSKA (reference sequence). The trim removed 3 bases at V and 4 bases at J, leaving 9 bases unmatched. Stated time point: technical triplicate 1. The cDNA was produced through 5'RACE with 10-nucleotide random UMIs. From 15-18 subjects, over 160 million TCR-beta sequences were obtained in each sequencing run. Each CDR3 protein is one row after TCRdb ran MiXCR on the 5' RACE reads. The table records about 38,000 distinct CDR3 sequences, 8.5% to 14% of them present only once. This clonotype was seen many times.

This TCR was recovered from a man in his sixties with HTLV-1-associated myelopathy (HAM/TSP). The chain employs TRBV20-1 and TRBJ1-1, with 9 bases fitting TRBD1. Sequenced: PBMCs. CDR3 bases: TGCAGTGCTAGCGGAAGAGGACAGGGGATCACTGAAGCTTTCTTT. The encoded protein is CSASGRGQGITEAFF.